The 15 T cell receptor beta chains below all came from one sample that was sequenced in a study of blood T cell repertoires in COVID-19. The method was immunoSEQ multiplex PCR; TCRdb's version includes in-frame clones alone and lacks a portion of them. The data hold 200,000 to 250,000 clones, with roughly 81% observed a single time. The sample was peripheral blood. All receptors derive from a man aged 35 to 55 with acute or convalescent COVID-19.

This chain connects TRBV27 to TRBJ2-1; TRBD1 agrees at 7 bases. The CDR3 covers 16 residues. With V trimmed by 5 bases and J by 6 bases, 13 bases remained unmatched. From germline, CDR1 is MNHEY and CDR2 SMNVEV (reference sequence). The CDR3 loop reads CASSPLNPGQVNEQFF. The CDR3 region has the DNA TGTGCCAGCAGTCCCCTAAACCCCGGACAGGTCAATGAGCAGTTCTTC.

J is TRBJ2-1 and V is TRBV25-1; TRBD2 matches at 10 bases. The germline gives CDR1 MGHDK, CDR2 SYGVNS. After removal of 5 bases from V and 4 bases from J, the junction contained 5 bases not matched to a gene. The CDR3 spans 15 residues. This chain's CDR3 is CASSPVTSGYNEQFF. The DNA for the CDR3 is TGTGCCAGCAGTCCCGTGACTAGCGGGTACAATGAGCAGTTCTTC.

The chain uses TRBV6-5 and TRBJ2-1; 10 bases agree with TRBD2. This CDR3 is built from 15 residues. After removal of 8 bases from V and 0 bases from J, the junction contained 4 bases not matched to a gene. CDR1 and CDR2 (germline): MNHEY, SVGAGI. The CDR3 protein is CASQTSGDSYNEQFF. The CDR3 bases are TGTGCCAGCCAAACTAGCGGGGACTCCTACAATGAGCAGTTCTTC.

To note about this clone: Distinct nucleotide sequences in the sample also encode this CDR3. For the CDR3, the DNA is TGCAGTGCTAGGGGGGGAGGTGAGCAGTTCTTC. As protein: CSARGGGEQFF. The chain employs TRBV20-1 and TRBJ2-1; weak D call: TRBD2 (6 bases). The CDR3 totals 11 residues. Germline CDR1 DFQATT, CDR2 SNEGSKA (reference sequence). V lost 3 bases, J lost 9 bases, and 9 bases lay in between.

The rearrangement uses TRBV5-6 and TRBJ2-2; 8 positions agree with TRBD2. After removal of 4 bases from V and 1 base from J, the junction contained 12 bases not matched to a gene. The germline V gene encodes CDR1 SGHDT and CDR2 YYEEEE. CDR3 length: 18 amino acids. The CDR3 loop reads CASSPPWVSGENTGELFF. Here the CDR3 DNA reads TGTGCCAGCAGCCCCCCGTGGGTTAGCGGGGAGAACACCGGGGAGCTGTTTTTT.

This clone was found once. CDR3 in amino acids: CASSLGPGQAYLTEAFF. CDR3 bases: TGCGCCAGCAGCTTAGGTCCGGGACAGGCTTATCTCACTGAAGCTTTCTTT. V and J are TRBV5-1 and TRBJ1-1; 8 bases map to TRBD1. The CDR3 sequence is 17 residues long. Per germline, CDR1 SGHRS and CDR2 YFSETQ. With V trimmed by 2 bases and J by 4 bases, 13 bases remained unmatched.

This clone was observed a few times. The rearrangement joins TRBV28 to TRBJ2-7; D is possibly TRBD1 (6 bases). This CDR3 has 14 amino acids. Germline CDR1 reads MDHEN; CDR2 reads SYDVKM. V was clipped by 10 bases and J by 1 base, with 17 bases between them. The CDR3 reads CATEIGTLSYEQYF. In DNA form, the CDR3 reads TGTGCCACCGAGATCGGGACACTTTCCTACGAGCAGTACTTC. The full variable domain, in which reference TRBV28 and TRBJ2-7 provide the parts outside the CDR3, is DVKVTQSSRYLVKRTGEKVFLECVQDMDHENMFWYRQDPGLGLRLIYFSYDVKMKEKGDIPEGYSVSREKKERFSLILESASTNQTSMYLCATEIGTLSYEQYFGPGTRLTVT.

The chain joins TRBV7-2 to TRBJ1-3, with TRBD1 as a possible D gene (5 bases). CDR3 length equals 14 residues. Per germline, CDR1 SGHTA and CDR2 FQGNSA. Deletions cut 2 bases from V and 0 bases from J, with 5 bases between. The CDR3 spells CASSLRGSGNTIYF. Here the CDR3 DNA reads TGTGCCAGCAGCTTAAGGGGCTCTGGAAACACCATATATTTT.

V usage is TRBV5-1 and J usage is TRBJ1-1; TRBD1 agrees at 8 bases. The CDR3 runs 13 residues. The germline V gene has CDR1 SGHRS and CDR2 YFSETQ. V gave up 6 bases and J gave up 4 bases; unmatched junction bases: 5. DNA for the CDR3: TGCGCCAGCAATGAAGGACAGGGCACTGAAGCTTTCTTT. It is translated as CASNEGQGTEAFF. The variable domain in full, completed from reference TRBV5-1 and TRBJ1-1, reads KAGVTQTPRYLIKTRGQQVTLSCSPISGHRSVSWYQQTPGQGLQFLFEYFSETQRNKGNFPGRFSGRQFSNSRSEMNVSTLELGDSALYLCASNEGQGTEAFFGQGTRLTVV.

V and J are TRBV30 and TRBJ1-2; D may be TRBD1 (6 bases). This CDR3 is 13 amino acids long. V gave up 3 bases and J gave up 5 bases, with 13 bases separating them. Germline-derived CDR1 and CDR2 are GTSNPN and SVGIG (reference sequence). The CDR3 sequence: CAWRGQTIYGYTF. The CDR3 nucleotides are TGTGCCTGGAGAGGACAGACAATTTATGGCTACACCTTC.

This clone came up once. The chain carries TRBV9 and TRBJ1-4; possibly TRBD1 for D (5 bases). Germline V gene data show CDR1 as SGDLS and CDR2 as YYNGEE. The CDR3 contains 15 residues. Trimming left V 0 bases short and J 2 bases short, with 8 bases between. The CDR3 sequence is CASSVETDTNEKLFF. In DNA form, the CDR3 reads TGTGCCAGCAGCGTAGAGACAGACACTAATGAAAAACTGTTTTTT.

The genes are TRBV6-4 and TRBJ2-3; no firm D call. V was clipped by 5 bases and J by 5 bases, with 11 bases between them. Germline CDR1 is MRHNA and CDR2 is SNTAGT. CDR3 length equals 13 residues. The CDR3 DNA is TGTGCCAGCAGTCCTTTCCACGGAGATACGCAGTATTTT. Encoded protein: CASSPFHGDTQYF.

On this clone itself: The sample carries other DNA sequences with the same CDR3. The chain links TRBV2 to TRBJ1-2; TRBD1 is a possible D gene (5 bases). This CDR3 has 12 residues. V gave up 1 base and J gave up 5 bases, with 5 bases separating them. Germline V gives CDR1 SNHLY, CDR2 FYNNEI. The CDR3 region is CASSEEGYGYTF. In nucleotides, the CDR3 is TGTGCCAGCAGTGAAGAGGGGTATGGCTACACCTTC. The whole variable domain, filled in from reference TRBV2 and TRBJ1-2, reads EPEVTQTPSHQVTQMGQEVILRCVPISNHLYFYWYRQILGQKVEFLVSFYNNEISEKSEIFDDQFSVERPDGSNFTLKIRSTKLEDSAMYFCASSEEGYGYTFGSGTRLTVV.

This sequence joins TRBV19 and TRBJ1-6; 8 bases line up with TRBD1. The J segment lost 7 bases and the V segment lost 2 bases, leaving 7 bases of the junction unmatched. CDR3 size: 16 residues. Germline values: CDR1 LNHDA, CDR2 SQIVND (reference sequence). For the CDR3, the DNA is TGTGCCAGTAGTATACTCCAGGGGGCCGGGAATTCACCCCTCCACTTT. Translation gives CASSILQGAGNSPLHF.

V usage is TRBV19 and J usage is TRBJ1-3; no clear D gene. The CDR3 has 14 residues. Germline values: CDR1 LNHDA, CDR2 SQIVND (reference sequence). V lost 4 bases and J 0 bases, leaving 7 bases between the germline ends. The CDR3 reads CASSSAGSGNTIYF. CDR3 DNA: TGTGCCAGTAGTAGCGCGGGCTCTGGAAACACCATATATTTT.